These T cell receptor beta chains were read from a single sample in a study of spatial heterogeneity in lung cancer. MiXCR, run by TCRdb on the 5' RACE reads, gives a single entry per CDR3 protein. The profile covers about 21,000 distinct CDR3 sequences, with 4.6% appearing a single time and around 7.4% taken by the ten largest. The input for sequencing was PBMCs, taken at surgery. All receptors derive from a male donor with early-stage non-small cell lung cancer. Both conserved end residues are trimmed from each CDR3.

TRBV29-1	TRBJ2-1	SVEVADRGRYNEQF
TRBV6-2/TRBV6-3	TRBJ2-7	ASSYASGTSGYEQY
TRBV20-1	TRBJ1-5	SAVSRGRFSNQPQH
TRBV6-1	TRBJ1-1	ASSSLGGEAF
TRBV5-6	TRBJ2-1	ASSLGTTYNEQF
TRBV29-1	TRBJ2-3	SVARDRGLDTQY
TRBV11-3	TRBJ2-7	ASSLGQIEEY
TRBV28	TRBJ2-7	ASSLWEGPEQY
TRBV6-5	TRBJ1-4	ASSVGGTNEKLF
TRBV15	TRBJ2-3	ATSSYLAGIPDTQY
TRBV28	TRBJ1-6	ASSLGAGNPSPLH
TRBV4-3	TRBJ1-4	ASSQGTGGGEKLF
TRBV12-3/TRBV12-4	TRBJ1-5	ASSAGTGRKPQH
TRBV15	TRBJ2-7	ATSPRGAFRNEQY
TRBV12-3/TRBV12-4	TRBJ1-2	ASSFGRPWGYT
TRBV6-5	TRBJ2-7	ASRPASSYEQY
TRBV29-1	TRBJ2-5	SVEPSSGRAMQTQY
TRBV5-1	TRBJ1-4	ASSQGRGGEKLF
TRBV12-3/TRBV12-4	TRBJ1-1	ASTTDLMNTEAF
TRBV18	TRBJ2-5	ASSPGLEETQY
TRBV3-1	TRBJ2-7	ASSLTYPAVREGSYEQY
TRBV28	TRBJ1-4	ASSSGGADQNNEKLF
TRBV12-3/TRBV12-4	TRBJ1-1	ASRQLNPGVVNTEAF
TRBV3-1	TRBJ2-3	ASSPLSLAGSTDTQY
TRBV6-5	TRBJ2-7	ASSCPDCYEQY
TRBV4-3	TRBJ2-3	ASSQGSSGPTDTQY
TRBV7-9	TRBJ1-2	ASSRLGQGYGYT
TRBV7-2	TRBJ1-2	ASSHSNYGYT
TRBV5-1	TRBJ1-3	ASSFSVQPGNTIY
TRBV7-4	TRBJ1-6	ASSLAGANSPLH
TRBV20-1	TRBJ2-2	SARHIAGSPTGELF
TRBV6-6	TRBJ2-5	ASRHPTGHQETQY
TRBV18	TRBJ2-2	ASSPIVGLTTGELF
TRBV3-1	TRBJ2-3	ASSPPDLRQRLLTDTQY
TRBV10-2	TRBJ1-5	ASSEQGHQPQH
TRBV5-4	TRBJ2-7	ASSSGLAGAVIYEQY
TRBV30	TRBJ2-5	AWSGTGETQY
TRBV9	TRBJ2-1	ASSVATVPYNEQF
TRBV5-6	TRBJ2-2	ASSPGLAGANTGELF
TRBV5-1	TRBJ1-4	ASSLGAASNEKLF
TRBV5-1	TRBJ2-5	ASREGRTSGQETQY
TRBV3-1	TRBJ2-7	ASSLGRVGYEQY
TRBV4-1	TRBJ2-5	ASSQDGTGGFRETQY
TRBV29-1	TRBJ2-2	SVRTANTGELF
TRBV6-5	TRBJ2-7	ASSPPGQDLYEQY
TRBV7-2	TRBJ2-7	ASSDSGGSSYEQY
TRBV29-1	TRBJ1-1	SVLGTGGGTEAF
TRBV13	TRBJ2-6	ASSLRQAGANVLT
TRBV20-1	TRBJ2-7	SAIPGLATYEQY
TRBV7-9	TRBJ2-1	ASRYENEQF
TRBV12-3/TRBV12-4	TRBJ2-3	ASSSLGWREGQDTQY
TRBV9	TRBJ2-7	ASSVQSLGVEQY
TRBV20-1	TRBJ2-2	SARTGRGPSNTGELF
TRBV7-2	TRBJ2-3	ASSLGMARGPRQDTQY
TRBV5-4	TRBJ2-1	ASSLSGGAHSQF
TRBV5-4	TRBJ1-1	ASSLARETLSEAF
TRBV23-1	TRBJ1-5	ASSNGTGRPDNQPQH
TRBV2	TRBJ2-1	ASKQGYNEQF
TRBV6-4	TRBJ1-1	ASRDTGLRNTEAF
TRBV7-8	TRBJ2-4	ASRVGTRGNIQY